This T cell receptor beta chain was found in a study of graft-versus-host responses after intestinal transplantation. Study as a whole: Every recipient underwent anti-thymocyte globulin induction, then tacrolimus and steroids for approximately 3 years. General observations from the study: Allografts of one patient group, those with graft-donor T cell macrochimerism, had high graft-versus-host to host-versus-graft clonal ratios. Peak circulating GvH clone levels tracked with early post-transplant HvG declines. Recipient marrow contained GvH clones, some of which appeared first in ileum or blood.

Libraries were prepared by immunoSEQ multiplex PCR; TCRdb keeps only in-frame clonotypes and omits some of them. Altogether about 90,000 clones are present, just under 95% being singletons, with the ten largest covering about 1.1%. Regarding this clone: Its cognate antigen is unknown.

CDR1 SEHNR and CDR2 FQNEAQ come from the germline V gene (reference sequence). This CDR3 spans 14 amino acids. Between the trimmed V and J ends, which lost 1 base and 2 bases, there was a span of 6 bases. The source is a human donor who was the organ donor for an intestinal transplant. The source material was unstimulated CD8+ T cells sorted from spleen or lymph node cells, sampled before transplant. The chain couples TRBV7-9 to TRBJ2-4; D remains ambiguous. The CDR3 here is CASSLDKTKNIQYF. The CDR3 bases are TGTGCCAGCAGCTTAGACAAGACCAAAAACATTCAGTACTTC.